This entry lists 25 T cell receptor beta chains sequenced from one sample in a study of shared clonotypes between healthy human individuals. Here immunoSEQ multiplex PCR was the method, and the copy in TCRdb shows in-frame clones only, minus some. The sample includes about 2.4 million clones, approximately 90% of them seen just once. Sequencing used naive CD4+ T cells sorted from blood. The subset: CD45RA+ positively selected. These receptors were taken from a man younger than 30 in good health.

The rearrangement uses TRBV19 and TRBJ1-6, with TRBD1 as a possible D gene (5 bases). V lost 5 bases and J lost 7, with 15 bases in between. Germline V gives CDR1 LNHDA, CDR2 SQIVND (reference sequence). This CDR3 comprises 15 residues. CDR3 sequence (DNA): TGTGCCAGTAGTGGGACCGCGGGGCGAAATTCACCCCTCCACTTT. Protein product: CASSGTAGRNSPLHF.

The V gene is TRBV2, the J gene TRBJ2-2, with a possible D match to TRBD2 (5 bases). The CDR3 is 16 residues long. V was clipped by 4 bases and J by 1 base, with 13 bases between them. CDR1 is SNHLY and CDR2 is FYNNEI in the germline V gene. CDR3 protein: CASSGLKDLNTGELFF. The CDR3 DNA reads as TGTGCCAGCAGTGGCCTGAAGGACTTGAACACCGGGGAGCTGTTTTTT.

The CDR3 DNA sequence: TGTGCCAGCAGTGAGGGGTACGAGCAGTACTTC. As protein: CASSEGYEQYF. The rearrangement links TRBV28 to TRBJ2-5, with D perhaps being TRBD1 or TRBD2 (5 bases each). Near its end, the DNA agrees better with TRBJ2-7, so the J call may be wrong. CDR1 is MDHEN, CDR2 SYDVKM, per germline. The CDR3 has 11 amino acids.

The gene calls are TRBV4-1 and TRBJ2-3; either TRBD1 or TRBD2 may fit D (5 bases each). Looked up from germline, CDR1 is MGHRA and CDR2 is YSYEKL. The ends were cut back, 0 bases at V and 2 bases at J, with 15 bases in the middle. This CDR3 spans 17 amino acids. CDR3 in amino acids: CASSQDGTGRLTDTQYF. DNA for the CDR3: TGCGCCAGCAGCCAAGATGGGACGGGCAGACTCACAGATACGCAGTATTTT.

The chain couples TRBV6-1 to TRBJ2-5, with 9 bases that match TRBD1. The CDR3 sequence is 14 residues long. Germline lookup yields CDR1 MNHNS and CDR2 SASEGT. V trimming: 7 bases; J trimming: 4 bases; junction bases outside the gene matches: 7. The CDR3 loop reads CASTFNRGPETQYF. In DNA form, the CDR3 reads TGTGCCAGCACCTTCAACAGGGGGCCAGAGACCCAGTACTTC.

This rearrangement joins TRBV25-1 to TRBJ1-2; D is unresolved. CDR3 size: 15 residues. V lost 2 bases and J 5 bases, leaving 15 bases between the germline ends. Germline loops: CDR1 MGHDK, CDR2 SYGVNS. The CDR3 nucleotides read TGTGCCAGCAGTGAAGAACCGCCGGGGATTTATGGCTACACCTTC. This codes for CASSEEPPGIYGYTF.

The chain uses TRBV7-2 and TRBJ1-1; 7 bases line up with TRBD1. Trimming removed 4 bases from V and 5 bases from J; junction bases left unmatched: 7. Germline V lookup: CDR1 SGHTA, CDR2 FQGNSA. The CDR3 has 14 amino acids. The CDR3 sequence is CASSSTGWGTEAFF. For the CDR3, the DNA is TGTGCCAGCAGCTCGACAGGGTGGGGAACTGAAGCTTTCTTT.

The chain recombines TRBV7-9 with TRBJ2-3; D ambiguous. Trimming shortened V by 4 bases and J by 0 bases, and 8 bases separated the two germline ends. CDR3 length: 14 amino acids. Germline V lookup: CDR1 SEHNR, CDR2 FQNEAQ (reference sequence). For the CDR3, the DNA is TGTGCCAGCAGCTCCACGAGGAGCACAGATACGCAGTATTTT. Translated, it gives CASSSTRSTDTQYF.

The genes are TRBV30 and TRBJ2-3; 10 nucleotides line up with TRBD1. The germline V gene encodes CDR1 GTSNPN and CDR2 SVGIG (reference sequence). This CDR3 is 15 amino acids long. The J segment lost 1 base and the V segment lost 2 bases, leaving 3 bases of the junction unmatched. CDR3 protein: CAWSPGTGGTDTQYF. CDR3 nucleotide sequence: TGTGCCTGGAGTCCCGGGACAGGGGGCACAGATACGCAGTATTTT.

The gene calls are TRBV5-1 and TRBJ2-1; 8 nucleotides agree with TRBD2. CDR3 length: 15 amino acids. Trimming cost V 4 bases and J 4 bases; bases outside gene matches: 7. The germline gives CDR1 SGHRS, CDR2 YFSETQ. Here the CDR3 reads CASSGSGSVYNEQFF. The CDR3 DNA is TGCGCCAGCAGCGGGAGCGGGAGCGTGTACAATGAGCAGTTCTTC. Full variable domain (missing parts from reference TRBV5-1 and TRBJ2-1): KAGVTQTPRYLIKTRGQQVTLSCSPISGHRSVSWYQQTPGQGLQFLFEYFSETQRNKGNFPGRFSGRQFSNSRSEMNVSTLELGDSALYLCASSGSGSVYNEQFFGPGTRLTVL.

The chain employs TRBV7-2 and TRBJ2-5; D is possibly TRBD1 or TRBD2 (5 bases each). CDR3 length equals 17 residues. Germline values: CDR1 SGHTA, CDR2 FQGNSA. V lost 2 bases, J lost 5 bases, and 21 bases lay in between. CDR3 DNA: TGTGCCAGCAGCTTAAAAGGGGCGGGTACTCCTGGGGAGACCCAGTACTTC. It yields the protein CASSLKGAGTPGETQYF.

CDR3 amino acids: CASSATMGGQGATDTQYF. CDR3 nucleotide sequence: TGTGCCAGCAGTGCCACAATGGGGGGACAGGGGGCCACAGATACGCAGTATTTT. The V gene is TRBV25-1, the J gene TRBJ2-3; 12 nucleotides line up with TRBD1. This CDR3 has 18 amino acids. Per germline, CDR1 MGHDK and CDR2 SYGVNS. The junction had 10 bases not matched to a gene; V was cut back by 4 bases and J by 2 bases. Supplemented by reference TRBV25-1 and TRBJ2-3, the full variable domain reads EADIYQTPRYLVIGTGKKITLECSQTMGHDKMYWYQQDPGMELHLIHYSYGVNSTEKGDLSSESTVSRIRTEHFPLTLESARPSHTSQYLCASSATMGGQGATDTQYFGPGTRLTVL.

As for this clone: At the DNA level, this CDR3 is encoded by other sequences in the same sample as well. The V call is TRBV5-6, the J call TRBJ2-5; the D gene is possibly TRBD2 (6 bases). CDR1 and CDR2 (germline): SGHDT, YYEEEE. The CDR3 consists of 11 residues. V lost 4 bases and J 5 bases, leaving 6 bases between the germline ends. In DNA form, the CDR3 reads TGTGCCAGCAGCCGGGAGGAGACCCAGTACTTC. Its protein product is CASSREETQYF.

This clone is a singleton in its sample. The chain links TRBV5-1 to TRBJ2-3, with 14 bases aligning to TRBD2. CDR3 size: 17 residues. V trimming: 3 bases; J trimming: 2 bases; junction bases outside the gene matches: 5. Germline lookup yields CDR1 SGHRS and CDR2 YFSETQ. CDR3 sequence reads: CASSSMTSGGVTDTQYF. The CDR3 nucleotides read TGCGCCAGCAGCTCGATGACTAGCGGGGGGGTCACAGATACGCAGTATTTT. Full variable domain (rest looked up from reference TRBV5-1 and TRBJ2-3): KAGVTQTPRYLIKTRGQQVTLSCSPISGHRSVSWYQQTPGQGLQFLFEYFSETQRNKGNFPGRFSGRQFSNSRSEMNVSTLELGDSALYLCASSSMTSGGVTDTQYFGPGTRLTVL.

The rearrangement joins TRBV4-1 to TRBJ2-1; 8 positions agree with TRBD2. V shed 0 bases, J shed 8 bases, and the junction held 9 bases outside the gene matches. Germline lookup yields CDR1 MGHRA and CDR2 YSYEKL. The CDR3 is made up of 16 amino acids. CDR3 protein: CASSQESGGAVYEQFF. CDR3 nucleotide sequence: TGCGCCAGCAGCCAAGAATCCGGGGGGGCCGTCTATGAGCAGTTCTTC.

The chain has TRBV12-5 and TRBJ2-7; 13 bases fit TRBD2. The CDR3 has 19 amino acids. Germline V gene lookup returns CDR1 LGHNT and CDR2 FRNRAP. V shed 7 bases, J shed 3 bases, and the junction held 18 bases outside the gene matches. The CDR3 is CASVPEFPRTSGRLYEQYF. The CDR3 nucleotides are TGTGCTAGTGTTCCCGAGTTTCCAAGGACTAGCGGGAGACTCTACGAGCAGTACTTC.

This chain links TRBV5-1 with TRBJ2-1; D is uncertain. Germline-derived CDR1 and CDR2 are SGHRS and YFSETQ. The CDR3 sequence is 17 residues long. Trimming cost V 4 bases and J 2 bases, with 19 bases left between them. CDR3 sequence: CASSPGRADPAYNEQFF. DNA of the CDR3: TGCGCCAGCAGCCCCGGCCGGGCGGACCCTGCCTACAATGAGCAGTTCTTC.

J is TRBJ1-1 and V is TRBV6-5; D is possibly TRBD1 (5 bases). CDR1 and CDR2 (germline): MNHEY, SVGAGI. There are 15 residues in the CDR3. V shed 5 bases and J shed 4 bases, with 17 bases lying between them. The CDR3 region has the DNA TGTGCCAGCAGTGTCCCTGGGGCTCTTTCCACTGAAGCTTTCTTT. It translates to CASSVPGALSTEAFF.

The chain uses TRBV2 and TRBJ2-3; D unresolved. The CDR3 spans 12 residues. Between the trimmed V and J ends, which lost 8 bases and 6 bases, there was a span of 12 bases. Germline values: CDR1 SNHLY, CDR2 FYNNEI. The CDR3, as DNA: TGTGCCAGCTCCCCTGTGGGGGATACGCAGTATTTT. It is translated as CASSPVGDTQYF.

The chain links TRBV11-2 to TRBJ2-1, with no clear D. V was clipped by 1 base and J by 3 bases, with 7 bases between them. This CDR3 comprises 14 residues. Looked up from germline, CDR1 is SGHAT and CDR2 is FQNNGV. The CDR3 sequence is CASSLGSNYNEQFF. The DNA of the CDR3 is TGTGCCAGCAGCTTAGGTTCTAACTACAATGAGCAGTTCTTC.

Worth noting for this clone: Within the sample, other DNA sequences also encode this same CDR3. The CDR3 sequence is CASRRLAGDYNEQFF. The CDR3 DNA reads TGTGCCAGCAGGAGACTAGCGGGGGACTACAATGAGCAGTTCTTC. The V and J genes are TRBV7-2 and TRBJ2-1; 12 bases agree with TRBD2. CDR1 SGHTA and CDR2 FQGNSA come from the germline V gene. The CDR3 length is 15 residues. The ends lost 6 bases at V and 3 bases at J; junction bases unmatched: 3.

The chain has TRBV6-6 and TRBJ2-3, with D unclear. The CDR3 is 15 residues long. Trimming stripped 10 bases from V and 3 bases from J, with 20 bases between. Per the germline V gene, CDR1 is MNHNY and CDR2 is SVGAGI (reference sequence). CDR3 nucleotide sequence: TGTGCCACCAAATGGGCAGCCTTAGGGACAGATACGCAGTATTTT. Residues: CATKWAALGTDTQYF.

The V gene is TRBV11-2, the J gene TRBJ2-1, with 11 positions matching TRBD1. The CDR3 runs 15 residues. The ends lost 5 bases at V and 2 bases at J; junction bases unmatched: 2. In germline, CDR1 is SGHAT, CDR2 FQNNGV. The CDR3 DNA reads TGTGCCAGCAGCATGGACAGGGGGCCCTACAATGAGCAGTTCTTC. Translating gives CASSMDRGPYNEQFF.

The chain recombines TRBV28 with TRBJ2-1; a possible D gene is TRBD1 (5 bases). This CDR3 contains 12 residues. Germline lookup yields CDR1 MDHEN and CDR2 SYDVKM. Trimming took 5 bases from V and 7 from J, leaving 9 bases between them. In DNA form, the CDR3 reads TGTGCCAGCAGTATTCAGGGAAATGAGCAGTTCTTC. It yields the protein CASSIQGNEQFF.

The V call is TRBV5-4, the J call TRBJ1-2; unclear D gene. CDR1 and CDR2 (germline): SGHNT, YYREEE (reference sequence). The V gene lost 4 bases and the J gene lost 3 bases, with 10 bases spanning the gap. The CDR3 extends over 13 amino acids. The CDR3 reads CASSRGGDYGYTF. CDR3 DNA: TGTGCCAGCAGCCGTGGTGGAGACTATGGCTACACCTTC.